This T cell receptor (beta chain) derives from a study of T-cell memory formation after mild COVID-19. Study overall: Largely, TCR clusters stayed within a single donor.

In germline, CDR1 is SGHKS, CDR2 YYEKEE (reference sequence). The CDR3 is 15 residues long. The ends were cut back, 3 bases at V and 1 base at J, with 13 bases in the middle. One entry per CDR3 protein results from TCRdb running MiXCR on the 5' RACE reads. The sample carries a few hundred thousand distinct CDR3 sequences, 20% to 25% recorded once. This sequence originates from an adult woman who had mild COVID-19 (a few samples of this study predate the infection). Cell type and time point are not known. The sample taken for sequencing was PBMCs or a T cell subset sorted from them (not recorded which). The rearrangement links TRBV5-5 to TRBJ1-1; no clear D gene. This CDR3 reads CASSWEWPGNTEAFF. In DNA form, the CDR3 reads TGTGCCAGCAGCTGGGAATGGCCAGGGAACACTGAAGCTTTCTTT.